This entry describes one TCR beta chain. V lost 3 bases to trimming and J lost 5 bases, with 19 bases between them. Looked up from germline, CDR1 is MNHNS and CDR2 is SASEGT. The length of the CDR3 is 16 residues. Per the study methods: Quantification of nucleated cells was approximated via reference gene primer amplification. Here immunoSEQ multiplex PCR was the method, and the copy in TCRdb shows in-frame clones only, minus some. V and J calls and clone size are those listed in that table; D and trimming were worked out from the DNA. This sample has roughly 140,000 clones, with roughly 88% found just once. These data belong to a study of blood T cell repertoires in COVID-19. Study background: Spain, Italy and the United States supplied samples that represented acute and convalescent COVID-19. In each case, the material was cDNA or gDNA derived from T cells, B-cell-depleted T cells, or PBMCs.

The source material was peripheral blood. The sequence was obtained from an older man with acute or convalescent COVID-19. The chain employs TRBV6-1 and TRBJ2-5; D perhaps matches TRBD1 (6 bases). The CDR3: CASSELYPGARETQYF. Here the CDR3 DNA reads TGTGCCAGCAGTGAGCTTTACCCAGGGGCCCGGGAGACCCAGTACTTC.